The rows below give T cell receptor beta chains drawn from one sample of a study of cytomegalovirus exposure and HLA in healthy donors. The method was immunoSEQ multiplex PCR; TCRdb's version includes in-frame clones alone and lacks a portion of them. Among some 210,000 clones listed, over 80% were seen once. Sequenced material: PBMCs. These receptors were collected from a woman aged 50 to 60 in good health and CMV-seropositive. The CDR3 runs from the conserved cysteine through the conserved F or W.

TRBJ1-2,TRBV5-1,CASSPGQGAGGYTF
TRBJ1-5,TRBV10-3,CAISESLAGNQPQHF
TRBJ1-2,TRBV7-9,CASSSAGGIRGYTF
TRBJ2-7,TRBV13,CASSLGPGQGDSYEQYF
TRBJ1-5,TRBV2,CASSDRDPRNQPQHF
TRBJ2-6,TRBV5-5,CASTSGFSTSGANVLTF
TRBJ1-2,TRBV7-2,CASSHDRGPYGYTF
TRBJ1-2,TRBV5-8,CASSRGTGYGYTF
TRBJ2-5,TRBV11-3,CASSYGGEETQYF
TRBJ1-2,TRBV28,CASSFTGAYGYTF
TRBJ1-4,TRBV4-3,CASSQVFGTERNEKLFF
TRBJ1-5,TRBV30,CAWSKTGDQPQHF
TRBJ2-5,TRBV2,CASLRQGVIETQYF
TRBJ2-7,TRBV6-5,CASSSTSGVREQYF
TRBJ2-7,TRBV27,CASSLGQSYEQYF
TRBJ2-3,TRBV5-1,CASSSTRDTQYF
TRBJ2-5,TRBV20-1,CSAKQGETQYF
TRBJ1-3,TRBV7-9,CASSPDRTAGNTIYF
TRBJ2-7,TRBV5-1,CASSPLAGGFYEQYF
TRBJ2-1,TRBV10-2,CATWEGYYNEQFF
TRBJ1-2,TRBV9,CASSVSGVGNSGYTF
TRBJ1-1,TRBV7-9,CASSQRTVNTEAFF
TRBJ2-5,TRBV5-4,CASSPGAGVFQETQYF
-,TRBV6-5,CASSRDRNSYEQYF
TRBJ1-4,TRBV18,CASSPGQLNEKLFF
TRBJ1-4,TRBV5-8,CASSLGQNNEKLFF
TRBJ2-7,TRBV5-1,CASSLGARADEQYF
TRBJ1-4,TRBV6-5,CASYSGRGEKLFF
TRBJ2-5,TRBV7-8,CASSLAAQGVVETQYF
TRBJ1-1,TRBV19,CASSISGGYGAFF
TRBJ1-2,TRBV6-5,CASSLDRVGGYTF
TRBJ2-1,TRBV2,CASNELGGTRYNEQFF
TRBJ1-1,TRBV11-2,CASSLRGDGEAFF
TRBJ1-6,TRBV27,CASSSGGDLPLHF
TRBJ1-2,TRBV5-1,CASSLVRATPYYGYTF
TRBJ1-6,TRBV7-6,CVSSVTDINSPLHF
TRBJ1-2,TRBV4-3,CASSHQGASGYTF
TRBJ1-3,TRBV1,CTSSLSAARDSGNTIYF
TRBJ1-2,TRBV6-1,CASSEGDSYGYTF
TRBJ2-4,TRBV2,CASGLLAKNIQYF
TRBJ1-1,TRBV5-4,CASSLSARGGSNTEAFF
TRBJ1-5,TRBV6-1,CASSDRVTQPQHF
TRBJ1-6,TRBV5-1,CASSLGWRDRGSPLHF
TRBJ1-6,TRBV6-5,CASSSGRYNSPLHF
TRBJ2-3,TRBV9,CASSVPGLTDTQYF
TRBJ2-7,TRBV6-5,CASSYWRDRGNEQYF
TRBJ2-6,TRBV5-8,CASSWPQFSGANVLTF
TRBJ1-2,TRBV4-3,CASSQEAGSGIYGYTF
TRBJ1-1,TRBV28,CASTKRPTTAFF
TRBJ1-2,TRBV7-2,CASSSTVGGERRGYTF
TRBJ1-2,TRBV2,CASSDPWGGYGYTF
TRBJ2-5,TRBV6-5,CASGPREETQYF
TRBJ1-6,TRBV7-3,CASSQGFYNSPLHF